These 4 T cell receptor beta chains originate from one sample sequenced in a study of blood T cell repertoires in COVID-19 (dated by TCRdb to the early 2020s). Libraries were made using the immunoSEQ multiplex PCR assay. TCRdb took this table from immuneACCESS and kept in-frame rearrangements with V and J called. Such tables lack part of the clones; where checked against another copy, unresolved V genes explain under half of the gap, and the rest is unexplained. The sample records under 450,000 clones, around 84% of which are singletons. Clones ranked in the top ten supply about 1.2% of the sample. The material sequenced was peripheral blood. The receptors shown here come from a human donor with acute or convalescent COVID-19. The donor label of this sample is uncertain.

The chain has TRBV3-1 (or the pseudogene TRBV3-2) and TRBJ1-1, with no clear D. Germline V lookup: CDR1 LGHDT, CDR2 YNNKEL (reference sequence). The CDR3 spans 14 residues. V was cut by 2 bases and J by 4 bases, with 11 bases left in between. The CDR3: CASSQIGGSTEAFF. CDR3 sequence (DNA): TGTGCCAGCAGCCAAATAGGCGGGAGCACTGAAGCTTTCTTT.

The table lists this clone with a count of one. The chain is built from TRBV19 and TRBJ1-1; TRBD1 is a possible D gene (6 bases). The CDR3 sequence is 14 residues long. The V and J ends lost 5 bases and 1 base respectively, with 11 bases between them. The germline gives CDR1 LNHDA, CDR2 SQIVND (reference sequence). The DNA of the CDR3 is TGTGCCAGTAGTGTATACAGGGCGAACACTGAAGCTTTCTTT. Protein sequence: CASSVYRANTEAFF.

CDR3 loop: CASSKEGARIRTDTQYF. DNA of the CDR3: TGTGCCAGCAGTAAGGAGGGAGCCCGAATTCGCACAGATACGCAGTATTTT. V is TRBV2 and J is TRBJ2-3; maybe TRBD2 (6 bases). The germline V gene has CDR1 SNHLY and CDR2 FYNNEI. The ends were cut back, 5 bases at V and 1 base at J, with 19 bases in the middle. The CDR3 has 17 residues.

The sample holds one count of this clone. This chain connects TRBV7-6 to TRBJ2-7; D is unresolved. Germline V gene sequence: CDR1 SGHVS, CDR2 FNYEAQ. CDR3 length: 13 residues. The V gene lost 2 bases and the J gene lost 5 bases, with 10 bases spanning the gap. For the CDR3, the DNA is TGTGCCAGCAGCTTAATTCCATCGGACGAGCAGTACTTC. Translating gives CASSLIPSDEQYF.